The clone carrying this T cell receptor beta chain was observed a handful of times. Its antigen remains unknown. The sample comes from a study of T cell repertoires in cytomegalovirus infection. Study-level information: CMV infection plus the matching HLA type was flagged by public TCR beta signatures.

Study conclusions and caveats: Carriage of CMV together with the relevant HLA was identifiable through cumulative public TCR beta family frequency. HLA-C-restricted CMV-specific TCR beta clonotypes were dominant in the ex vivo response.

The CDR3 consists of 14 residues. Germline assignment: CDR1 MDHEN and CDR2 SYDVKM. The ends lost 3 bases at V and 10 bases at J; junction bases unmatched: 9. TCRdb itself ran the reads through MiXCR, one entry per CDR3 protein. The sample carries hundreds of thousands of distinct CDR3 sequences, approximately 24% recorded once. This chain joins TRBV28 and TRBJ1-1, with 9 bases identical to TRBD1. The material sequenced was CD8+ T cells from PBMCs. The receptor was derived from a human donor in good health (CMV status not recorded). Some clones in this sample may be carry-over from other donors' samples. Here the CDR3 reads CASSFLTGGAGAFF. Here the CDR3 DNA reads TGTGCCAGCAGTTTCCTCACAGGGGGCGCGGGAGCTTTCTTT.